This is a list of T cell receptor beta chains from one sample in a study of Ad26.COV2.S vaccination and SARS-CoV-2 variants. This table comes from immunoSEQ multiplex PCR, and its TCRdb copy is limited to in-frame clones, with some not included. Of some 300,000 clones listed, around 84% are singletons. Here the sequenced sample was peripheral blood, taken in a trial of Ad26.COV2.S vaccine versus placebo. These TCRs come from a person aged 18-60 years who received the Ad26.COV2.S COVID-19 vaccine or a placebo. Both conserved end residues are part of each CDR3. The D gene is left open where the match is weak. A row's size may be missing; if present it is once, few, many or a size class.

abundance: NA; v_gene: TRBV10-3; d_gene: NA; j_gene: TRBJ2-1; CDR3nt: TGTGCCATCAGTGAGGCATGGGATGAGCAGTTCTTC; CDR3aa: CAISEAWDEQFF
abundance: NA; v_gene: TRBV5-6; d_gene: NA; j_gene: TRBJ2-2; CDR3nt: TGTGCCAGCAGCTTGGGACGGTTAAACACCGGGGAGCTGTTTTTT; CDR3aa: CASSLGRLNTGELFF
abundance: NA; v_gene: TRBV6-5; d_gene: TRBD1; j_gene: TRBJ1-2; CDR3nt: TGTGCCAGCAGTTTAGGGGGCGCGAAGGGCTACACCTTC; CDR3aa: CASSLGGAKGYTF
abundance: NA; v_gene: TRBV5-6; d_gene: TRBD1; j_gene: TRBJ1-3; CDR3nt: TGTGCCAGCAGCTACAATACAGGGGGGCCCAACACCATATATTTT; CDR3aa: CASSYNTGGPNTIYF
abundance: NA; v_gene: TRBV27; d_gene: NA; j_gene: TRBJ1-2; CDR3nt: TGTGCCAGCAGTTTATACGCGGCTCATGGCTATGGCTACACCTTC; CDR3aa: CASSLYAAHGYGYTF
abundance: NA; v_gene: TRBV7-7; d_gene: NA; j_gene: TRBJ2-6; CDR3nt: TGTGCTAGCAGCTTAGGCGGGACACCGAGCTCTGGGGCCAACGTCCTGACTTTC; CDR3aa: CASSLGGTPSSGANVLTF
abundance: NA; v_gene: TRBV7-2; d_gene: NA; j_gene: TRBJ2-7; CDR3nt: TGTGCCAGCAGCACTATAATACCCCGAAGCCCGGAGCAGTACTTC; CDR3aa: CASSTIIPRSPEQYF
abundance: NA; v_gene: TRBV20-1; d_gene: NA; j_gene: TRBJ1-1; CDR3nt: TGCAGTGCTAGAAGTGGCAGGGAAGCTTTCTTT; CDR3aa: CSARSGREAFF
abundance: NA; v_gene: TRBV11-2; d_gene: NA; j_gene: TRBJ2-7; CDR3nt: TGTGCCAGCAGCCAAGACAAGTCCTACGAGCAGTACTTC; CDR3aa: CASSQDKSYEQYF
abundance: once; v_gene: TRBV28; d_gene: NA; j_gene: TRBJ1-6; CDR3nt: TGTGCCAGCAGTTTATACAATTCACCCCTCCACTTT; CDR3aa: CASSLYNSPLHF
abundance: NA; v_gene: TRBV11-2; d_gene: NA; j_gene: TRBJ1-4; CDR3nt: TGTGCCAGCAGCCCGGGTGTCAGGGGCAGTGAAAAACTGTTTTTT; CDR3aa: CASSPGVRGSEKLFF
abundance: NA; v_gene: TRBV5-6; d_gene: TRBD1; j_gene: TRBJ2-7; CDR3nt: TGTGCCAGCAGTCAACAGGGGGCGCCGGGATCCTACGAGCAGTACTTC; CDR3aa: CASSQQGAPGSYEQYF
abundance: NA; v_gene: TRBV5-6; d_gene: TRBD1; j_gene: TRBJ1-2; CDR3nt: TGTGCCAGCATCCTGAGCCGGGACAGGTATGGCTACACCTTC; CDR3aa: CASILSRDRYGYTF
abundance: NA; v_gene: TRBV7-2; d_gene: NA; j_gene: TRBJ1-6; CDR3nt: TGTGCCAGCAGCTTAGTGCCGCTGTCGAATTCACCCCTCCACTTT; CDR3aa: CASSLVPLSNSPLHF
abundance: NA; v_gene: TRBV6-4; d_gene: TRBD1; j_gene: TRBJ1-4; CDR3nt: TGTGCCAGCAGGGACAGGGAAGCATTTTTTTTT; CDR3aa: CASRDREAFFF
abundance: NA; v_gene: TRBV9; d_gene: TRBD1; j_gene: TRBJ1-1; CDR3nt: TGTGCCAGCAGCGCTCCAGGGGGCCGGGCTGAAGCTTTCTTT; CDR3aa: CASSAPGGRAEAFF
abundance: NA; v_gene: TRBV7-2; d_gene: NA; j_gene: TRBJ2-7; CDR3nt: TGTGCCAGCAGCTTGCTCGGGGGACAGAACTACGAGCAGTACTTC; CDR3aa: CASSLLGGQNYEQYF
abundance: NA; v_gene: TRBV27; d_gene: TRBD1; j_gene: TRBJ1-1; CDR3nt: TGTGCCAGCAGTCCCAGGACAGGGGGGAGGACTGAAGCTTTCTTT; CDR3aa: CASSPRTGGRTEAFF
abundance: NA; v_gene: TRBV7-8; d_gene: TRBD1; j_gene: TRBJ2-7; CDR3nt: TGTGCCAGCAGATACACGGGACAGGCTTCCGGGCGCTACGAGCAGTACTTC; CDR3aa: CASRYTGQASGRYEQYF
abundance: NA; v_gene: TRBV9; d_gene: NA; j_gene: TRBJ2-2; CDR3nt: TGTGCCAGCAGCGTTAAGGGTAACACCGGGGAGCTGTTTTTT; CDR3aa: CASSVKGNTGELFF
abundance: NA; v_gene: TRBV18; d_gene: NA; j_gene: TRBJ1-2; CDR3nt: TGTGCCAGCTCCCCCTGGGGAGGGGACGGCTACACCTTC; CDR3aa: CASSPWGGDGYTF
abundance: NA; v_gene: TRBV18; d_gene: TRBD1; j_gene: TRBJ1-2; CDR3nt: TGTGCCAGCTCACCCGGACAGGGGGAAGGCTACACCTTC; CDR3aa: CASSPGQGEGYTF
abundance: NA; v_gene: TRBV10-1; d_gene: NA; j_gene: TRBJ2-3; CDR3nt: TGCGCCAGCGGTTCTAGCACAGATACGCAGTATTTT; CDR3aa: CASGSSTDTQYF
abundance: NA; v_gene: TRBV18; d_gene: NA; j_gene: TRBJ1-1; CDR3nt: TGTGCCAGCTCACCACCGGGGATACGGATCCTCGAAAACACTGAAGCTTTCTTT; CDR3aa: CASSPPGIRILENTEAFF
abundance: NA; v_gene: TRBV6-1; d_gene: NA; j_gene: TRBJ1-5; CDR3nt: TGTGCCAGCAGTGAATTCTTAAGATCAGGGTCGGATCAGCCCCAGCATTTT; CDR3aa: CASSEFLRSGSDQPQHF
abundance: NA; v_gene: TRBV7-9; d_gene: NA; j_gene: TRBJ1-1; CDR3nt: TGTGCCAGCAGCTTACGTTGGGGAGGTGAAGCTTTCTTT; CDR3aa: CASSLRWGGEAFF
abundance: NA; v_gene: TRBV7-2; d_gene: NA; j_gene: TRBJ1-1; CDR3nt: TGTGCCAGCAGCCCCGGGGGAAACCCTGAAGCTTTCTTT; CDR3aa: CASSPGGNPEAFF
abundance: NA; v_gene: TRBV24-1; d_gene: NA; j_gene: TRBJ1-5; CDR3nt: TGTGTGCCCTATCAGCCCCAGCATTTT; CDR3aa: CVPYQPQHF
abundance: NA; v_gene: TRBV29-1; d_gene: TRBD1; j_gene: TRBJ1-5; CDR3nt: TGCAGCGTTGGACAGGGGCTCAATCAGCCCCAGCATTTT; CDR3aa: CSVGQGLNQPQHF
abundance: NA; v_gene: TRBV7-2; d_gene: NA; j_gene: TRBJ2-2; CDR3nt: TGTGCCAGCAGTGGACAGACCACCGGGGAGCTGTTTTTT; CDR3aa: CASSGQTTGELFF
abundance: NA; v_gene: TRBV6-2/TRBV6-3; d_gene: NA; j_gene: TRBJ1-2; CDR3nt: TGTGCCAGCAGTTACTCCGGAAGGGGAGGCTACACCTTC; CDR3aa: CASSYSGRGGYTF
abundance: few; v_gene: TRBV7-2; d_gene: TRBD2; j_gene: TRBJ2-5; CDR3nt: TGTGCCAGCAGCTTAGCTAGCGGGGGGGCTCAAGAGACCCAGTACTTC; CDR3aa: CASSLASGGAQETQYF
abundance: NA; v_gene: TRBV7-9; d_gene: NA; j_gene: TRBJ2-1; CDR3nt: TGTGCCAGCAGCTTAGGTAGGTGGCAGTTCTTC; CDR3aa: CASSLGRWQFF
abundance: NA; v_gene: TRBV6-6; d_gene: NA; j_gene: TRBJ2-7; CDR3nt: TGTGCCAGCAGTTTCTACAGACAGACCATGGAGCAGTACTTC; CDR3aa: CASSFYRQTMEQYF
abundance: NA; v_gene: TRBV5-1; d_gene: TRBD2; j_gene: TRBJ2-7; CDR3nt: TGCGCCAGCAGCTTGGCGACTAGCGGGGGTAACGAGCAGTACTTC; CDR3aa: CASSLATSGGNEQYF
abundance: NA; v_gene: TRBV18; d_gene: NA; j_gene: TRBJ1-1; CDR3nt: TGTGCCAGCTCAGCCTTGGACACGTACACTGAAGCTTTCTTT; CDR3aa: CASSALDTYTEAFF
abundance: NA; v_gene: TRBV9; d_gene: TRBD1; j_gene: TRBJ1-2; CDR3nt: TGTGCCAGCAGCGGTCTTTTGAGGACAGGGGGTGGCTACACCTTC; CDR3aa: CASSGLLRTGGGYTF
abundance: NA; v_gene: TRBV6-5; d_gene: NA; j_gene: TRBJ2-7; CDR3nt: TGTGCCAGCCATCAGGGGAGTGCCTACGAGCAGTACTTC; CDR3aa: CASHQGSAYEQYF
abundance: few; v_gene: TRBV6-1; d_gene: NA; j_gene: TRBJ1-6; CDR3nt: TGTGCCAGCAGTGAAGCGCTCGAGGACGTGTGGGGAACTCATAATTCACCCCTCCACTTT; CDR3aa: CASSEALEDVWGTHNSPLHF
abundance: NA; v_gene: TRBV2; d_gene: TRBD1; j_gene: TRBJ1-6; CDR3nt: TGTGCCAGCAGGGCGGGACAGGGGGGGAATAATTCACCCCTCCACTTT; CDR3aa: CASRAGQGGNNSPLHF
abundance: NA; v_gene: TRBV21-1; d_gene: NA; j_gene: TRBJ2-7; CDR3nt: TGTGCCAGCAGCAAACAGGAAGAGACATATACCTCCTACGAGCAGTACTTC; CDR3aa: CASSKQEETYTSYEQYF
abundance: NA; v_gene: TRBV14; d_gene: NA; j_gene: TRBJ2-7; CDR3nt: TGTGCCAGCAGCCCCGCGGGCGTAGACGAGCAGTACTTC; CDR3aa: CASSPAGVDEQYF
abundance: NA; v_gene: TRBV7-9; d_gene: NA; j_gene: TRBJ1-2; CDR3nt: TGTGCCAGCAGCTTAAACTCGGCTAACTATGGCTACACCTTC; CDR3aa: CASSLNSANYGYTF
abundance: NA; v_gene: TRBV7-9; d_gene: NA; j_gene: TRBJ1-2; CDR3nt: TGTGCCAGCAGCCCCGGGATGTACTATGGCTACACCTTC; CDR3aa: CASSPGMYYGYTF